These T cell receptor beta chains were read from a single sample in a study of spatial heterogeneity in lung cancer. MiXCR was run by TCRdb on the 5' RACE reads, yielding one entry per CDR3 protein. The table lists about 92,000 distinct CDR3 sequences, less than 15% of them singletons, with roughly 41% in the top ten. Specimen: PBMCs, collected at surgery. The receptors were sampled from a male donor with early-stage non-small cell lung cancer. CDR3s include the opening cysteine and the closing phenylalanine or tryptophan. Fields, in order: D gene, clone size, V gene, J gene, CDR3 DNA, CDR3 protein. A D gene is named only where the DNA matches it firmly. A clone size is listed for some rows: how often the clone was seen (once, few, many), or a class if it is expanded.

D gene: TRBD1
clone size: many
V gene: TRBV12-3/TRBV12-4
J gene: TRBJ2-4
CDR3 DNA: TGTGCCAGCACCGGGACAGGGGGCTCAAACATTCAGTACTTC
CDR3 protein: CASTGTGGSNIQYF

D gene: TRBD2
clone size: -
V gene: TRBV29-1
J gene: TRBJ2-1
CDR3 DNA: TGCAGCGTCGGACTAGCCCACGGTGAGCAGTTCTTC
CDR3 protein: CSVGLAHGEQFF

D gene: TRBD1
clone size: few
V gene: TRBV7-2
J gene: TRBJ2-3
CDR3 DNA: TGTGCCAGCAGCTTAGTTCCGGGACAGCTCACAGATACGCAGTATTTT
CDR3 protein: CASSLVPGQLTDTQYF

D gene: -
clone size: many
V gene: TRBV3-1
J gene: TRBJ2-2
CDR3 DNA: TGTGCCAGCAGCCTCAATCGGGGCTCCACCGGGGAGCTGTTTTTT
CDR3 protein: CASSLNRGSTGELFF

D gene: TRBD1
clone size: few
V gene: TRBV27
J gene: TRBJ2-7
CDR3 DNA: TGTGCCAGCAGTTTACTAGGACAGGGGGCTGTCTACGAGCAGTACTTC
CDR3 protein: CASSLLGQGAVYEQYF

D gene: -
clone size: many
V gene: TRBV29-1
J gene: TRBJ1-2
CDR3 DNA: TGCAGCGTTGGAAGTGGTCTTAACTATGGCTACACCTTC
CDR3 protein: CSVGSGLNYGYTF

D gene: -
clone size: few
V gene: TRBV5-1
J gene: TRBJ1-1
CDR3 DNA: TGCGCCAGCAGCTTGACAGGTCTGAACACTGAAGCTTTCTTT
CDR3 protein: CASSLTGLNTEAFF

D gene: TRBD2
clone size: few
V gene: TRBV18
J gene: TRBJ2-7
CDR3 DNA: TGTGCCAGCTCACCTAAGACTAGCGGCTCCTACGAGCAGTACTTC
CDR3 protein: CASSPKTSGSYEQYF

D gene: TRBD2
clone size: -
V gene: TRBV20-1
J gene: TRBJ2-3
CDR3 DNA: TGCAGTGCTAGGGCTCTAGCTAGCGGGTACCCGCCAGATACGCAGTATTTT
CDR3 protein: CSARALASGYPPDTQYF

D gene: -
clone size: many
V gene: TRBV3-1
J gene: TRBJ1-4
CDR3 DNA: TGTGCCAGCAGCCAAGAAACCGGGGTGGATGAAAAACTGTTTTTT
CDR3 protein: CASSQETGVDEKLFF

D gene: -
clone size: once
V gene: TRBV4-1
J gene: TRBJ1-6
CDR3 DNA: TGCGCCAGCAGCCAAGTCATTAACCGGGGCCTGGTGGTGTCCCTCCACTTT
CDR3 protein: CASSQVINRGLVVSLHF

D gene: -
clone size: few
V gene: TRBV5-6
J gene: TRBJ1-1
CDR3 DNA: TGTGCCAGCAGCCGAGACTGGAACACTGAAGCTTTCTTT
CDR3 protein: CASSRDWNTEAFF

D gene: -
clone size: few
V gene: TRBV2
J gene: TRBJ2-2
CDR3 DNA: TGTGCCAGCAGTGAAGCGCTTGGGGGAGTGGGGACCGGGGAGCTGTTTTTT
CDR3 protein: CASSEALGGVGTGELFF

D gene: TRBD1
clone size: -
V gene: TRBV7-9
J gene: TRBJ1-4
CDR3 DNA: TGTGCCAGCACCCAAGTAGGGGGCACTGAAAAACTGTTTTTT
CDR3 protein: CASTQVGGTEKLFF

D gene: -
clone size: -
V gene: TRBV20-1
J gene: TRBJ2-7
CDR3 DNA: TGCAGTGCCCTGGACGGACTGCTCTACGAGCAGTACTTC
CDR3 protein: CSALDGLLYEQYF

D gene: -
clone size: -
V gene: TRBV19
J gene: TRBJ2-5
CDR3 DNA: TGTGCCAGTAGTCCCGTGGGCGGCGGATCCCAGTACTTC
CDR3 protein: CASSPVGGGSQYF

D gene: -
clone size: few
V gene: TRBV12-3/TRBV12-4
J gene: TRBJ2-1
CDR3 DNA: TGTGCCAGCAGTTTACTCCCCGGCTCCTACAATGAGCAGTTCTTC
CDR3 protein: CASSLLPGSYNEQFF

D gene: -
clone size: few
V gene: TRBV4-1
J gene: TRBJ1-6
CDR3 DNA: TGCGCCAGCAGCCAAAGAGGACGTGAGTCCTATAATTCACCCCTCCACTTT
CDR3 protein: CASSQRGRESYNSPLHF

D gene: -
clone size: -
V gene: TRBV12-3/TRBV12-4
J gene: TRBJ2-5
CDR3 DNA: TGTGCCAGCAGTCCTTCTGCGGGGTCCGAGACCCAGTACTTC
CDR3 protein: CASSPSAGSETQYF

D gene: TRBD2
clone size: few
V gene: TRBV28
J gene: TRBJ2-7
CDR3 DNA: TGTGCCAGCAGTTTGATCGGGGGCGGGAGGACCTACGAGCAGTACTTC
CDR3 protein: CASSLIGGGRTYEQYF

D gene: -
clone size: few
V gene: TRBV4-3
J gene: TRBJ1-4
CDR3 DNA: TGCGCCAGCAGCAGAAGGGGGGGAGAAAAACTGTTTTTT
CDR3 protein: CASSRRGGEKLFF

D gene: -
clone size: -
V gene: TRBV5-1
J gene: TRBJ1-6
CDR3 DNA: TGCGCCAGCAGCTTGGAGGTAGGGGGGAATTCACCCCTCCACTTT
CDR3 protein: CASSLEVGGNSPLHF

D gene: -
clone size: few
V gene: TRBV29-1
J gene: TRBJ2-4
CDR3 DNA: TGCAGCGTTGAACTCACGTCTTTGGGAAACATTCAGTACTTC
CDR3 protein: CSVELTSLGNIQYF

D gene: -
clone size: -
V gene: TRBV7-2
J gene: TRBJ2-3
CDR3 DNA: TGTGCCAGCAGGAACAAGTCGGGGATAGGGACAGATACGCAGTATTTT
CDR3 protein: CASRNKSGIGTDTQYF

D gene: -
clone size: many
V gene: TRBV27
J gene: TRBJ2-1
CDR3 DNA: TGTGCCAGCAGTTTAGGAAGCGGGCCGTACAATGAGCAGTTCTTC
CDR3 protein: CASSLGSGPYNEQFF

D gene: TRBD2
clone size: many
V gene: TRBV6-2/TRBV6-3
J gene: TRBJ2-1
CDR3 DNA: TGTGCCAGCCAAGGGGCTAGCGGCTCCTACAATGAGCAGTTCTTC
CDR3 protein: CASQGASGSYNEQFF

D gene: TRBD2
clone size: -
V gene: TRBV10-3
J gene: TRBJ2-1
CDR3 DNA: TGTGCCATCAGTGAGAGCGGGAGCTCCTACAATGAGCAGTTCTTC
CDR3 protein: CAISESGSSYNEQFF

D gene: -
clone size: few
V gene: TRBV7-9
J gene: TRBJ2-4
CDR3 DNA: TGTGCCAGCAGCTTAGGGCTGGGGGCGACAAACATTCAGTACTTC
CDR3 protein: CASSLGLGATNIQYF

D gene: -
clone size: few
V gene: TRBV19
J gene: TRBJ1-5
CDR3 DNA: TGTGCCAGTAGTTGGGGAGGGGGCAATCAGCCCCAGCATTTT
CDR3 protein: CASSWGGGNQPQHF

D gene: -
clone size: -
V gene: TRBV20-1
J gene: TRBJ1-1
CDR3 DNA: TGCAGTGCTAGAAGTGGAGGGCTGAACACTGAAGCTTTCTTT
CDR3 protein: CSARSGGLNTEAFF

D gene: -
clone size: few
V gene: TRBV4-1
J gene: TRBJ1-1
CDR3 DNA: TGCGCCAGCAGCCAAGATTCTTACCTGAACACTGAAGCTTTCTTT
CDR3 protein: CASSQDSYLNTEAFF

D gene: TRBD1
clone size: few
V gene: TRBV7-8
J gene: TRBJ1-2
CDR3 DNA: TGTGCCAGCAGCTCATCACAGGGGTATGGCTACACCTTC
CDR3 protein: CASSSSQGYGYTF

D gene: -
clone size: few
V gene: TRBV5-1
J gene: TRBJ2-3
CDR3 DNA: TGCGCCAGCAGCTACCAGGGGACAGATACGCAGTATTTT
CDR3 protein: CASSYQGTDTQYF

D gene: -
clone size: many
V gene: TRBV7-2
J gene: TRBJ2-5
CDR3 DNA: TGTGCCAGCGTAGTTACTGGGGGCACGATGGAGACCCAGTACTTC
CDR3 protein: CASVVTGGTMETQYF

D gene: -
clone size: few
V gene: TRBV19
J gene: TRBJ2-1
CDR3 DNA: TGTGCCAGTAGTACGGAAAACAATGAGCAGTTCTTC
CDR3 protein: CASSTENNEQFF

D gene: -
clone size: few
V gene: TRBV5-1
J gene: TRBJ1-3
CDR3 DNA: TGCGCCAGCAGCTTATCGGGGGACTCTGGAAACACCATATATTTT
CDR3 protein: CASSLSGDSGNTIYF

D gene: -
clone size: -
V gene: TRBV10-2
J gene: TRBJ2-5
CDR3 DNA: TGCGCCAGCAGTGAGTCGGGCAGACAAGAGACCCAGTACTTC
CDR3 protein: CASSESGRQETQYF

D gene: -
clone size: few
V gene: TRBV12-3/TRBV12-4
J gene: TRBJ2-2
CDR3 DNA: TGTGCCAGCAGTTTGCGGCAGGGGAATTCCGGGGAGCTGTTTTTT
CDR3 protein: CASSLRQGNSGELFF

D gene: -
clone size: few
V gene: TRBV5-1
J gene: TRBJ2-6
CDR3 DNA: TGCGCCAGCAGCTCCCAGACCTCTGGGGCCAACGTCCTGACTTTC
CDR3 protein: CASSSQTSGANVLTF

D gene: -
clone size: -
V gene: TRBV27
J gene: TRBJ2-3
CDR3 DNA: TGTGCCAGCAGTCTCCTCAGGGTCGGCGGCAGCACAGATACGCAGTATTTT
CDR3 protein: CASSLLRVGGSTDTQYF

D gene: -
clone size: -
V gene: TRBV6-5
J gene: TRBJ2-3
CDR3 DNA: TGTGCCAGCAGTTCACGCGAGGTCCTGGGGGCAGATACGCAGTATTTT
CDR3 protein: CASSSREVLGADTQYF

D gene: TRBD1
clone size: few
V gene: TRBV6-1
J gene: TRBJ2-3
CDR3 DNA: TGTGCCAGCAGTGAAGCCAGGACAGGGTTGGGGGATACGCAGTATTTT
CDR3 protein: CASSEARTGLGDTQYF

D gene: TRBD2
clone size: few
V gene: TRBV4-2
J gene: TRBJ2-1
CDR3 DNA: TGTGCCAGCAGATATAGAGGGGGACTAGTACCCTTGGGTGGGGTCAATGAGCAGTTCTTC
CDR3 protein: CASRYRGGLVPLGGVNEQFF

D gene: TRBD2
clone size: few
V gene: TRBV29-1
J gene: TRBJ2-5
CDR3 DNA: TGCAGCGTTGCGGGACTAGCGGGGAAGGGGACCCAGTACTTC
CDR3 protein: CSVAGLAGKGTQYF

D gene: TRBD2
clone size: few
V gene: TRBV29-1
J gene: TRBJ2-3
CDR3 DNA: TGCAGCGTTGAAGTAACGGGACTATACACAGATACGCAGTATTTT
CDR3 protein: CSVEVTGLYTDTQYF

D gene: -
clone size: many
V gene: TRBV5-1
J gene: TRBJ2-5
CDR3 DNA: TGCGCCAGCAGACTGGAAGGGGAGACCCAGTACTTC
CDR3 protein: CASRLEGETQYF

D gene: -
clone size: many
V gene: TRBV12-3/TRBV12-4
J gene: TRBJ1-4
CDR3 DNA: TGTGCCAGCAGTTTAGCGGGTCTTGATGAAAAACTGTTTTTT
CDR3 protein: CASSLAGLDEKLFF

D gene: -
clone size: -
V gene: TRBV12-3/TRBV12-4
J gene: TRBJ2-3
CDR3 DNA: TGTACCAGCAGTTCGACAGGCGCTAGCACAGATACGCAGTATTTT
CDR3 protein: CTSSSTGASTDTQYF

D gene: -
clone size: few
V gene: TRBV5-1
J gene: TRBJ1-6
CDR3 DNA: TGCGCCAGCAGCTTGGTACGGAGCTCCTATAATTCACCCCTCCACTTT
CDR3 protein: CASSLVRSSYNSPLHF

D gene: TRBD1
clone size: -
V gene: TRBV11-2
J gene: TRBJ2-5
CDR3 DNA: TGTGCCAGCAGCGTGGGACAGCAAGAGACCCAGTACTTC
CDR3 protein: CASSVGQQETQYF

D gene: -
clone size: -
V gene: TRBV29-1
J gene: TRBJ2-5
CDR3 DNA: TGCAGCGTCGCCGGGGACACAACGGGGAAAGAGACCCAGTACTTC
CDR3 protein: CSVAGDTTGKETQYF

D gene: -
clone size: many
V gene: TRBV28
J gene: TRBJ2-1
CDR3 DNA: TGTGCCAGCAGTTTCTCCTCAACTCTGTGGGACCGGTGGAATGAGCAGTTCTTC
CDR3 protein: CASSFSSTLWDRWNEQFF

D gene: -
clone size: -
V gene: TRBV18
J gene: TRBJ1-2
CDR3 DNA: TGTGCCAGCTCACCCCTGGACCAGCCTGGCTACACCTTC
CDR3 protein: CASSPLDQPGYTF

D gene: -
clone size: -
V gene: TRBV5-4
J gene: TRBJ2-3
CDR3 DNA: TGTGCCAGCAGCTTGACACCGTCTACAGATACGCAGTATTTT
CDR3 protein: CASSLTPSTDTQYF